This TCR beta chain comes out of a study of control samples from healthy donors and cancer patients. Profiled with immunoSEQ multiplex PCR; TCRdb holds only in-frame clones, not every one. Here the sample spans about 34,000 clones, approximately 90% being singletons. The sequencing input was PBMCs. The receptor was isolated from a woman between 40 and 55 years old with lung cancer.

The CDR3: CASSEKAGDIYGYTF. CDR3 nucleotides: TGTGCCAGCAGTGAGAAGGCAGGGGACATCTATGGCTACACCTTC. The chain employs TRBV6-6 and TRBJ1-2, with a tentative D call TRBD1 (6 bases). Deletions cut 5 bases from V and 4 bases from J, with 17 bases between. The germline V gene encodes CDR1 MNHNY and CDR2 SVGAGI (reference sequence). This CDR3 region has 15 residues.